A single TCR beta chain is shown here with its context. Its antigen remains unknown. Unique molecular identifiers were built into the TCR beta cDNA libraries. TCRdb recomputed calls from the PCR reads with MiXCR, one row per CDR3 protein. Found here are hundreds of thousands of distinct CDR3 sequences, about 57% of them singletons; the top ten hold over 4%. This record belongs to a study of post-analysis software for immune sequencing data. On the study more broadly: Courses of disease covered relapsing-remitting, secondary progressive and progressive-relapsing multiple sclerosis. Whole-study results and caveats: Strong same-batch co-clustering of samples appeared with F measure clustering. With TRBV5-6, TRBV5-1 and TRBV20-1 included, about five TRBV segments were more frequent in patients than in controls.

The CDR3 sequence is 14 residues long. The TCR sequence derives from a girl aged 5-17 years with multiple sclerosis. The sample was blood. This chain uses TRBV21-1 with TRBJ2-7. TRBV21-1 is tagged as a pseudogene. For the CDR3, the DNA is TGTGCCAGCAGCAAATGGGAGAGCTCCTACGAGCAGTACTTC. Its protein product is CASSKWESSYEQYF.